The next 17 T cell receptor beta chains were all read from a single sample in a study of OX40 agonist ivuxolimab in advanced cancers. The protocol was immunoSEQ multiplex PCR, while the TCRdb copy is restricted to in-frame clones and leaves out a portion. This table has 43,000 or so clones, around 86% appearing once. The sequences come from CD4+ or CD8+ T cells sorted from blood, collected in a trial of the OX40 agonist ivuxolimab. Every receptor here comes from an adult with an advanced solid tumor such as melanoma, head and neck, liver or kidney cancer.

V and J are TRBV19 and TRBJ1-4, with D maybe TRBD1 (6 bases). CDR3 size: 15 residues. Germline loops: CDR1 LNHDA, CDR2 SQIVND (reference sequence). Deletions cut 3 bases from V and 3 bases from J, with 11 bases between. The CDR3 is CASSIGGSANEKLFF. The CDR3 nucleotides read TGTGCCAGTAGTATTGGGGGCTCAGCTAATGAAAAACTGTTTTTT.

The genes are TRBV7-8 and TRBJ1-5; D is undetermined. V lost 4 bases, J lost 0 bases, and 4 bases lay in between. The CDR3 spans 13 residues. Germline assignment: CDR1 SGHVS and CDR2 FQNEAQ. This CDR3 is CASSSDSNQPQHF. Here the CDR3 DNA reads TGTGCCAGCAGCTCCGATAGCAATCAGCCCCAGCATTTT.

The rearrangement joins TRBV28 to TRBJ2-7; the match to TRBD1 covers 10 bases. Germline assignment: CDR1 MDHEN and CDR2 SYDVKM. V lost 3 bases to trimming and J lost 6 bases; unmatched junction nucleotides: 11. This CDR3 region has 16 residues. In DNA, the CDR3 is TGTGCCAGCAGTTTGGCACGGGACAGGGGCGGGCGCGAGCAGTACTTC. Translation: CASSLARDRGGREQYF. The full variable domain, completed using reference TRBV28 and TRBJ2-7, is DVKVTQSSRYLVKRTGEKVFLECVQDMDHENMFWYRQDPGLGLRLIYFSYDVKMKEKGDIPEGYSVSREKKERFSLILESASTNQTSMYLCASSLARDRGGREQYFGPGTRLTVT.

V is TRBV7-9 and J is TRBJ1-5, with D uncertain. The CDR3 has 16 residues. V shed 3 bases and J shed 5 bases, with 17 bases lying between them. CDR1 and CDR2 (germline): SEHNR, FQNEAQ (reference sequence). CDR3 amino acids: CASSFFSRGNYQPQHF. In DNA form, the CDR3 reads TGTGCCAGCAGCTTTTTTAGTCGGGGTAATTATCAGCCCCAGCATTTT.

This clone was seen only once. The chain has TRBV7-6 and TRBJ1-1; tentative D call: TRBD1 (6 bases). V gave up 2 bases and J gave up 11 bases, with 15 bases separating them. The germline gives CDR1 SGHVS, CDR2 FNYEAQ. This CDR3 spans 13 amino acids. The CDR3 region has the DNA TGTGCCAGCAGCTTAAAAACAGGGAGTGATGCTTTCTTT. Translating gives CASSLKTGSDAFF.

This clone has only a few counts. Other DNA sequences of this sample code for an identical CDR3. V gene TRBV10-3 combines with J gene TRBJ1-2, with D perhaps TRBD1 (5 bases). The CDR3 length is 15 residues. Trimming shortened V by 7 bases and J by 3 bases, and 18 bases separated the two germline ends. Germline-derived CDR1 and CDR2 are ENHRY and SYGVKD. The CDR3 sequence is CAINRGTGGHYGYTF. The CDR3, as DNA: TGTGCCATCAATCGAGGGACGGGGGGTCACTATGGCTACACCTTC.

This clone appeared once. V usage is TRBV5-8 and J usage is TRBJ1-2; 9 bases match TRBD1. The CDR3 is 14 amino acids. V lost 2 bases and J lost 3; bases outside the gene matches: 2. Germline lookup yields CDR1 SGHTS and CDR2 YDEGEE. The CDR3: CASSLQGAYYGYTF. As DNA, the CDR3 is TGTGCCAGCAGCTTACAGGGGGCATACTATGGCTACACCTTC. The whole variable domain, filled in from reference TRBV5-8 and TRBJ1-2, reads EAGVTQSPTHLIKTRGQQATLRCSPISGHTSVYWYQQALGLGLQFLLWYDEGEERNRGNFPPRFSGRQFPNYSSELNVNALELEDSALYLCASSLQGAYYGYTFGSGTRLTVV.

The table lists this clone with a count of one. J is TRBJ2-7 and V is TRBV4-3; D not resolved. The ends were cut back, 1 base at V and 3 bases at J, with 10 bases in the middle. Germline loops: CDR1 LGHNA, CDR2 YSLEER. The CDR3 runs to 14 residues. In nucleotides, the CDR3 is TGCGCCAGCAGCCAAGTGCGGCACCACTACGAGCAGTACTTC. Translation gives CASSQVRHHYEQYF.

This clone occurred a few times. The V gene is TRBV13, the J gene TRBJ2-7; D is ambiguous. Germline loops: CDR1 PRHDT, CDR2 FYEKMQ (reference sequence). This CDR3 has 13 residues. Trimming stripped 0 bases from V and 0 bases from J, with 3 bases between. The CDR3 DNA follows: TGTGCCAGCAGCTTAGGGAGCTCCTACGAGCAGTACTTC. The encoded protein is CASSLGSSYEQYF.

The V call is TRBV4-1, the J call TRBJ2-7; TRBD1 agrees at 8 bases. CDR1 MGHRA and CDR2 YSYEKL come from the germline V gene. Trimming removed 1 base from V and 0 bases from J; junction bases left unmatched: 5. The CDR3 is 16 amino acids. The CDR3 nucleotides are TGCGCCAGCAGCCAAGGTACAGGGGGATTCTCCTACGAGCAGTACTTC. It encodes CASSQGTGGFSYEQYF.

This clone has a handful of counts. This chain links TRBV21-1 with TRBJ1-5; TRBD1 was called by the table and not checked on the DNA. TRBV21-1 is termed a pseudogene. This CDR3 has 18 residues. The DNA of the CDR3 is TGTGCCAGCAGCAAAGCGGTTAAAGAGACAGGGTCAAATCAGCCCCAGCATTTT. Its translation is CASSKAVKETGSNQPQHF.

V and J are TRBV13 and TRBJ2-3, with D possibly TRBD1 on 5 matching bases. Trimming removed 2 bases from V and 1 base from J, with 7 bases in between. The V gene's germline CDR1 is PRHDT and CDR2 FYEKMQ (reference sequence). This CDR3 is built from 14 residues. This CDR3 is CASSLMTGTDTQYF. The CDR3 bases are TGTGCCAGCAGCTTAATGACAGGCACAGATACGCAGTATTTT.

The chain is built from TRBV7-9 and TRBJ2-7, with 10 bases fitting TRBD1. Per the germline V gene, CDR1 is SEHNR and CDR2 is FQNEAQ (reference sequence). Unmatched junction bases numbered 9, after V lost 5 bases and J lost 5 bases. The CDR3 consists of 15 residues. CDR3 loop: CASSHRDRGQDEQYF. The CDR3 nucleotides read TGTGCCAGCAGCCACCGGGACAGGGGTCAGGACGAGCAGTACTTC.

The gene calls are TRBV5-1 and TRBJ1-2; 8 bases align to TRBD1. V was clipped by 1 base and J by 6 bases; unmatched bases: 8. Germline assignment: CDR1 SGHRS and CDR2 YFSETQ. The CDR3 totals 15 residues. Here the CDR3 DNA reads TGCGCCAGCAGCTTGTTGGGACAGGTCAGCGATGGCTACACCTTC. Translating gives CASSLLGQVSDGYTF.

This clone has a single count. J is TRBJ2-1 and V is TRBV19; a possible D gene is TRBD1 (5 bases). Trimming took off 3 bases at V and 7 bases at J, with 16 bases between the two ends. CDR1 and CDR2 (germline): LNHDA, SQIVND (reference sequence). This CDR3 is 15 amino acids long. The CDR3 region is CASSMGPRVENEQFF. The CDR3 nucleotides read TGTGCCAGTAGTATGGGTCCCAGGGTTGAGAATGAGCAGTTCTTC. Full variable domain (outside the CDR3, taken from reference TRBV19 and TRBJ2-1): DGGITQSPKYLFRKEGQNVTLSCEQNLNHDAMYWYRQDPGQGLRLIYYSQIVNDFQKGDIAEGYSVSREKKESFPLTVTSAQKNPTAFYLCASSMGPRVENEQFFGPGTRLTVL.

This chain links TRBV10-3 with TRBJ1-4; possibly TRBD1 for D (6 bases). CDR1 is ENHRY, CDR2 SYGVKD, per germline. V shed 3 bases and J shed 5 bases, with 16 bases lying between them. The CDR3 extends over 16 amino acids. The CDR3: CAISEEGGGQNEKLFF. The DNA of the CDR3 is TGTGCCATCAGTGAAGAAGGAGGGGGGCAAAATGAAAAACTGTTTTTT.

This chain links TRBV2 with TRBJ2-1; tentative D call: TRBD1 (6 bases). This CDR3 has 19 amino acids. Germline values: CDR1 SNHLY, CDR2 FYNNEI. With 3 bases removed from V and 1 base from J, the gap between germline ends came to 22 bases. The CDR3: CASSDLQGITSGSYNEQFF. The CDR3 DNA follows: TGTGCCAGCAGTGATCTACAGGGAATCACGAGCGGATCCTACAATGAGCAGTTCTTC.